These 2 T cell receptor beta chains were sequenced from one sample in a study of T cell clonality in common variable immunodeficiency. The study, taken as a whole, reports: Common variable immunodeficiency TCR beta sequences reportedly had fewer deletions and N-nucleotide insertions.

Assay: immunoSEQ multiplex PCR; the TCRdb copy retains only in-frame clones and omits some. The sample contains approximately 30,000 clones, none of them singletons. No antigens are known for them. The sample taken for sequencing was peripheral blood mononuclear cells. These receptors originate from a human donor with common variable immunodeficiency.

There are a few counts of this clone. The read finishes 3 residues shy of the CDR3 end, and the germline J gene is used to complete it. V gene TRBV7-6 combines with J gene TRBJ2-3, with D maybe TRBD1 (6 bases). The CDR3 length is 13 residues. Germline CDR1 SGHVS, CDR2 FNYEAQ. The CDR3 sequence: CASSFTGKETQYF. CDR3 DNA, as far as it was read: TGTGCCAGCAGCTTTACAGGGAAGGAGACG.

This clone was seen at least ten times. The missing CDR3 end, 3 residues past where the read stops, is filled in from the germline J gene. The chain is built from TRBV29-1 and TRBJ2-7, with 7 bases aligning to TRBD2. J was trimmed by 4 bases and V by 5 bases; bases with no gene match: 11. This CDR3 is built from 14 residues. CDR1 SQVTM and CDR2 ANQGSEA come from the germline V gene. The CDR3 reads CSVIRGRGLYEQYF. CDR3 bases read: TGCAGCGTTATTCGCGGGAGAGGCCTTTACGAG.